These T cell receptor beta chains were read from a single sample in a study of cytomegalovirus exposure and HLA in healthy donors. The data were produced by immunoSEQ multiplex PCR, yet TCRdb's version contains in-frame clones alone and is incomplete. The table records approximately 120,000 clones, 75% to 85% of them present only once. Specimen: PBMCs. The receptor set was obtained from a man aged 40-49 years in good health and CMV-seronegative. Both conserved end residues are part of each CDR3. A D gene is named only where the DNA matches it firmly. Not all rows give a size; the values are once, few, many and, for expanded clones, a class.

DNA	CDR3	size	D	V	J
TGCGCCAGCAGCCAAGATAGACAGGGCCCCACCGGGGAGCTATTTTTT	CASSQDRQGPTGELFF	NA	TRBD1	TRBV4-1	TRBJ2-2
TGTGCCAGTAGTTCAACTGGTAGGAGGGGAAATGAGCAGTTCTTC	CASSSTGRRGNEQFF	NA	NA	TRBV19	TRBJ2-1
TGCGCCAGCAGCCAAGACACAGGGACAACTAATGAAAAACTGTTTTTT	CASSQDTGTTNEKLFF	NA	NA	TRBV4-1	TRBJ1-4
TGTGCCAGCAGCGAGGGAGGGCTTGGGCCCCAGCATTTT	CASSEGGLGPQHF	NA	NA	TRBV14	TRBJ1-5
TGTGCCAGCAGCCAAGGGGGATCGGGGACTGGGGCCAACGTCCTGACTTTC	CASSQGGSGTGANVLTF	NA	NA	TRBV4-2	TRBJ2-6
TGTGCCAGCAGCTCAGGCTACGAGCAGTACTTC	CASSSGYEQYF	NA	NA	TRBV9	TRBJ2-7
TGTGCCAGCTCACCACGGGCACCTTACGAGCAGTACTTC	CASSPRAPYEQYF	NA	NA	TRBV18	TRBJ2-7
TGTGCCAGCACGCGGGGGAACACCGGGGAGCTGTTTTTT	CASTRGNTGELFF	NA	NA	TRBV27	TRBJ2-2
TGTGCCAGCCTGAAACAGGGACCCTCCTATGGCTACACCTTC	CASLKQGPSYGYTF	once	NA	TRBV5-6	TRBJ1-2
TGTGCCACCAGCAGCATCTACGCCAATCAGCCCCAGCATTTT	CATSSIYANQPQHF	NA	NA	TRBV15	TRBJ1-5
TGTGCCAGCAGTTTCGGGATCTCGGCCCTCGGGGAGCTGTTTTTT	CASSFGISALGELFF	few	NA	TRBV28	TRBJ2-2
TGTGCCAGTAGCCAAAACAGGGGGCGCGTCTATGGCTACACCTTC	CASSQNRGRVYGYTF	NA	TRBD1	TRBV19	TRBJ1-2
TGTGCCAGCAGTGATAATGGGGCCAACGTCCTGACTTTC	CASSDNGANVLTF	many	NA	TRBV2	TRBJ2-6
TGTGCCAGCAGCCAGGACACGACCAATCAGCCCCAGCATTTT	CASSQDTTNQPQHF	NA	NA	TRBV6-5	TRBJ1-5
TGTGCCAGCAGCTTTGGACAGGGCCTCTCCTACGAGCAGTACTTC	CASSFGQGLSYEQYF	once	TRBD1	TRBV7-2	TRBJ2-7